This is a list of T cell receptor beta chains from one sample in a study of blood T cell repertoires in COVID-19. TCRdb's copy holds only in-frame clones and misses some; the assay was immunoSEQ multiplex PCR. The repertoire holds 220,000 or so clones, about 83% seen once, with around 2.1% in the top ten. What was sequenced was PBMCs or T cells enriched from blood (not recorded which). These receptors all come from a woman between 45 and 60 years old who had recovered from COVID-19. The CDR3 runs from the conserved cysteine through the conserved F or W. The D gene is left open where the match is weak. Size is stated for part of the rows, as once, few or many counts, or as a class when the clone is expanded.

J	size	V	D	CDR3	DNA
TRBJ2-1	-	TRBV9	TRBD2	CASSEPPRAGVANEQFF	TGTGCCAGCAGCGAACCCCCAAGGGCGGGAGTGGCGAATGAGCAGTTCTTC
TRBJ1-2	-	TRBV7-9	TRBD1	CASSLGEAGQGNGYTF	TGTGCCAGCAGCTTAGGAGAAGCGGGACAGGGAAATGGCTACACCTTC
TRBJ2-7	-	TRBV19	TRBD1	CASSKNRGYEQYF	TGTGCCAGTAGCAAGAACAGGGGCTACGAGCAGTACTTC
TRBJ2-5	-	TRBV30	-	CAWSVQGETQYF	TGTGCCTGGAGTGTCCAGGGAGAGACCCAGTACTTC
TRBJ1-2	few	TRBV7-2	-	CASSPQTVLYDYTF	TGTGCCAGCAGCCCACAGACGGTACTCTATGACTACACCTTC
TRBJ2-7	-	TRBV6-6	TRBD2	CASTQTSGGTYEQYF	TGTGCCAGCACCCAGACTAGCGGGGGAACCTACGAGCAGTACTTC
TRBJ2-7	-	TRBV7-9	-	CASTKGSGTGAYEQYF	TGTGCCAGCACCAAAGGCTCCGGGACGGGGGCCTACGAGCAGTACTTC
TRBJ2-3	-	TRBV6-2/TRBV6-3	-	CASSSSGSTDTQYF	TGTGCCAGCAGTTCCAGCGGGAGCACAGATACGCAGTATTTT
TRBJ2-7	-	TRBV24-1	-	CATSVRFVWSYEQYF	TGTGCCACCAGTGTTAGATTTGTTTGGTCCTACGAGCAGTACTTC
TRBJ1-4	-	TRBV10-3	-	CAISGTSEKLFF	TGTGCCATCAGTGGAACGAGTGAAAAACTGTTTTTT
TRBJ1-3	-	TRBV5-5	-	CASSLEQGNTIYF	TGTGCCAGCAGCTTGGAACAGGGAAACACCATATATTTT
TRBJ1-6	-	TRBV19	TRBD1	CASTRDSYNSPLHF	TGTGCCAGTACCCGGGACAGCTATAATTCACCCCTCCACTTT
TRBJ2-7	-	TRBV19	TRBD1	CASSTTGQGEQYF	TGTGCCAGTAGTACGACAGGGCAAGGCGAGCAGTACTTC
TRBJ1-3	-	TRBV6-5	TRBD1	CASSPRTGLRNTIYF	TGTGCCAGCAGTCCCCGGACAGGGTTGAGAAACACCATATATTTT
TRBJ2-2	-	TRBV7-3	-	CASSDTGFGELFF	TGTGCCAGCAGCGATACAGGGTTCGGGGAGCTGTTTTTT
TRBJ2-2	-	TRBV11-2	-	CASSLVGPGELFF	TGTGCCAGCAGCTTAGTGGGCCCCGGGGAGCTGTTTTTT
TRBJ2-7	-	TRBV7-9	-	CASSLVTAGWVYEQYF	TGTGCCAGCAGCTTAGTAACGGCAGGCTGGGTCTACGAGCAGTACTTC
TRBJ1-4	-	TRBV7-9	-	CASSLGGYNGEKLFF	TGTGCCAGCAGCTTAGGCGGATACAATGGTGAAAAACTGTTTTTT
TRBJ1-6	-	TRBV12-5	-	CASGLDLEGSPLHF	TGTGCTAGTGGTTTGGACCTCGAGGGTTCACCCCTCCACTTT
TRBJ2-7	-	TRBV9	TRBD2	CASSLTSGGPAGEQYF	TGTGCCAGCAGCCTGACTAGCGGGGGGCCCGCCGGCGAGCAGTACTTC
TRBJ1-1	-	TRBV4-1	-	CASRPLTDLNTEAFF	TGCGCCAGCAGACCACTGACAGACTTGAACACTGAAGCTTTCTTT
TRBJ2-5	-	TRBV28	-	CASSLKGTSETQYF	TGTGCCAGCAGTTTAAAGGGGACTTCAGAGACCCAGTACTTC
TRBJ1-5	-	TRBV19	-	CASSYQQGLQPQHF	TGTGCCAGTAGTTACCAACAGGGATTGCAGCCCCAGCATTTT
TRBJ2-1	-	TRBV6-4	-	CASSDSMASYNEQFF	TGTGCCAGCAGTGACTCGATGGCCTCCTACAATGAGCAGTTCTTC
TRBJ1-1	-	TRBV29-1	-	CSVRASLNTEAFF	TGCAGCGTTAGAGCATCCCTGAACACTGAAGCTTTCTTT
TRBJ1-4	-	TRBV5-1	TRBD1	CASSPEADRGPRQDNEKLFF	TGCGCCAGCAGCCCGGAAGCTGACAGGGGGCCGAGACAAGATAATGAAAAACTGTTTTTT
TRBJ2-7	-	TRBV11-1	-	CASSLVAGSAYEQYF	TGTGCCAGCAGCTTAGTTGCGGGATCCGCCTACGAGCAGTACTTC
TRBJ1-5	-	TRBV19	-	CASSIRQELYSNQPQHF	TGTGCCAGTAGTATCCGACAGGAGCTATATAGCAATCAGCCCCAGCATTTT
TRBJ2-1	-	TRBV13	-	CASSPIGYGGSYNEQFF	TGTGCCAGCAGCCCTATCGGGTACGGGGGCTCCTACAATGAGCAGTTCTTC
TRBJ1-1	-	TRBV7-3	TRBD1	CASSLTADRGTEAFF	TGTGCCAGCAGCTTGACTGCAGACAGGGGAACTGAAGCTTTCTTT
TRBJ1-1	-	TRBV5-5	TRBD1	CASSRRGQGWENTEAFF	TGTGCCAGCAGTCGCCGTGGACAGGGGTGGGAGAACACTGAAGCTTTCTTT
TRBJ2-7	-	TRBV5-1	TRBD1	CASTPGQGSDEQYF	TGCGCCAGCACCCCGGGACAGGGGTCCGACGAGCAGTACTTC
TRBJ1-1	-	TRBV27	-	CASSLSRQQTGVPEAFF	TGTGCCAGCAGTTTATCGCGACAACAAACAGGCGTCCCTGAAGCTTTCTTT
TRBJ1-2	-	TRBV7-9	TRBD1	CASSLGTGLNYGYTF	TGTGCCAGCAGCTTGGGGACAGGGCTTAACTATGGCTACACCTTC
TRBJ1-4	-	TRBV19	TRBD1	CASSTPGTGIEKLFF	TGTGCCAGTTCTACCCCCGGGACAGGGATTGAAAAACTGTTTTTT
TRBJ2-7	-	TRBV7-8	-	CASSDAAAGEQYF	TGTGCCAGCAGCGACGCGGCTGCTGGCGAGCAGTACTTC
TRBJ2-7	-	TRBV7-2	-	CASSLEGGVRFEQYF	TGTGCCAGCAGCTTAGAAGGCGGGGTCCGGTTCGAGCAGTACTTC
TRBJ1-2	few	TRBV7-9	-	CASSLESGFGGYTF	TGTGCCAGCAGCTTAGAGTCAGGGTTTGGTGGCTACACCTTC
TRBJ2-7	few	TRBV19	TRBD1	CASSIPGGDEQYF	TGTGCCAGTAGTATCCCAGGGGGCGACGAGCAGTACTTC
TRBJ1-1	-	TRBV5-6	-	CASSLAQATEAFF	TGTGCCAGCAGCTTGGCTCAGGCCACCGAAGCTTTCTTT
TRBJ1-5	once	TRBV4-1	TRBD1	CASSLQQGAGQPQHF	TGCGCCAGCAGCCTTCAACAGGGGGCAGGTCAGCCCCAGCATTTT
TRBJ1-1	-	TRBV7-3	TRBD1	CASSPGTGDTEAFF	TGTGCCAGCAGCCCCGGGACAGGGGACACTGAAGCTTTCTTT
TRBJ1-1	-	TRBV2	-	CASTLDPRGIGTEAFF	TGTGCCAGCACCTTAGATCCCAGGGGAATTGGTACTGAAGCTTTCTTT
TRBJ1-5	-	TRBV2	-	CASSFLQGTGNQPQHF	TGTGCCAGCAGTTTTTTACAGGGTACGGGCAATCAGCCCCAGCATTTT
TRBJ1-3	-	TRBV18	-	CASSPQSSGNTIYF	TGTGCCAGCTCACCACAGAGTTCTGGAAACACCATATATTTT